The rows below give T cell receptor beta chains drawn from one sample of a study of blood T cell repertoires in COVID-19. TCRdb's table, derived via immunoSEQ multiplex PCR, lists solely in-frame clones and lacks some. The profile shows more than 85,000 clones, roughly 80% of them singletons. The sample taken for sequencing was peripheral blood. The receptors here all came from a woman aged 50 to 60 with acute or convalescent COVID-19. CDR3s include the opening cysteine and the closing phenylalanine or tryptophan. The D gene is left open where the match is weak. The size field is filled for only some rows; it gives once, few, many or a size class.

>TRBV19|many|TRBJ1-5|-
CASSGTPYSNQPQHF
TGTGCCAGTAGCGGGACACCATATAGCAATCAGCCCCAGCATTTT
>TRBV28|-|TRBJ2-7|TRBD1
CASSPATGGDYEQYF
TGTGCCAGCAGCCCTGCGACAGGGGGCGATTACGAGCAGTACTTC
>TRBV6-2/TRBV6-3|-|TRBJ2-5|TRBD1
CASSRQGARETQYF
TGTGCCAGCAGCCGACAGGGGGCGAGGGAGACCCAGTACTTC
>TRBV4-3|-|TRBJ2-1|-
CASSLGQGSYNEQFF
TGCGCCAGCAGCTTGGGACAAGGCTCCTACAATGAGCAGTTCTTC
>TRBV4-1|once|TRBJ1-1|-
CASSQELGQLNTEAFF
TGCGCCAGCAGCCAAGAGCTCGGACAGTTGAACACTGAAGCTTTCTTT
>TRBV3-1/TRBV3-2|-|TRBJ2-1|TRBD2
CASSLRQGFSGGSSYNEQFF
TGTGCCAGCAGCCTCAGGCAGGGGTTTAGCGGGGGTAGCTCCTACAATGAGCAGTTCTTC
>TRBV12-3/TRBV12-4|-|TRBJ1-2|-
CASTDGLEDGYTF
TGTGCCAGTACGGACGGCTTGGAGGATGGCTACACCTTC
>TRBV5-8|-|TRBJ1-2|TRBD1
CASSPGTGRPYGYTF
TGTGCCAGCAGCCCCGGGACAGGGAGACCTTATGGCTACACCTTC
>TRBV5-4|-|TRBJ2-7|TRBD1
CASSLGQGSYEQYF
TGTGCCAGCAGCCTCGGACAGGGCTCCTACGAGCAGTACTTC
>TRBV5-1|-|TRBJ2-4|-
CASSRGGDIQYF
TGCGCCAGCAGTAGGGGGGGAGACATTCAGTACTTC
>TRBV5-1|-|TRBJ1-2|-
CASSLARGQGGYTF
TGCGCCAGCAGCTTGGCCAGGGGCCAGGGGGGCTACACCTTC
>TRBV7-9|few|TRBJ1-6|-
CASGSGAYNSPLHF
TGTGCCAGCGGCTCAGGGGCGTATAATTCACCCCTCCACTTT
>TRBV3-1/TRBV3-2|-|TRBJ1-6|-
CASSEGPGENSPLHF
TGTGCCAGCAGCGAAGGACCCGGGGAAAATTCACCCCTCCACTTT
>TRBV5-1|-|TRBJ2-5|TRBD1
CASSHGPQAGSGGVGETQYF
TGCGCCAGCAGCCACGGCCCCCAGGCTGGGTCAGGGGGCGTTGGAGAGACCCAGTACTTC
>TRBV5-4|-|TRBJ1-1|-
CASSSGNTEAFF
TGTGCCAGCAGCTCCGGGAACACTGAAGCTTTCTTT
>TRBV10-1|-|TRBJ1-4|TRBD1
CARVGGESTNEKLFF
TGCGCCAGGGTAGGGGGCGAGTCAACTAATGAAAAACTGTTTTTT
>TRBV29-1|once|TRBJ1-1|-
CSVAKGINTEAFF
TGCAGCGTCGCCAAGGGGATTAACACTGAAGCTTTCTTT
>TRBV30|-|TRBJ1-4|-
CAWREGQNNEKLFF
TGTGCCTGGAGGGAGGGGCAGAATAATGAAAAACTGTTTTTT
>TRBV27|-|TRBJ1-6|-
CASSLSGAGSPLHF
TGTGCCAGCAGTTTATCGGGGGCCGGTTCACCCCTCCACTTT
>TRBV3-1/TRBV3-2|-|TRBJ1-1|-
CASSPNRGTANTEAFF
TGTGCCAGCAGTCCTAACCGGGGGACGGCGAACACTGAAGCTTTCTTT
>TRBV30|few|TRBJ1-1|-
CAWSGQVEAFF
TGTGCCTGGAGTGGACAGGTTGAAGCTTTCTTT
>TRBV10-3|-|TRBJ2-1|TRBD2
CAISVGGFSYNEQFF
TGTGCCATCAGTGTGGGAGGGTTTTCCTACAATGAGCAGTTCTTC
>TRBV9|-|TRBJ1-1|TRBD1
CASSVPAGTVTEAFF
TGTGCCAGCAGCGTACCCGCGGGGACAGTCACTGAAGCTTTCTTT
>TRBV7-2|-|TRBJ2-5|TRBD1
CASSFIRDREVRETQYF
TGTGCCAGCAGCTTTATACGGGACAGGGAGGTTAGGGAGACCCAGTACTTC
>TRBV19|-|TRBJ2-2|-
CASSIGQGNTGELFF
TGTGCCAGTAGTATCGGCCAGGGTAACACCGGGGAGCTGTTTTTT
>TRBV28|-|TRBJ1-3|-
CASSSRQGGNTIYF
TGTGCCAGCAGTTCCCGGCAGGGCGGAAACACCATATATTTT
>TRBV6-5|-|TRBJ2-1|-
CASINGNEQFF
TGTGCCAGCATTAACGGGAATGAGCAGTTCTTC
>TRBV9|-|TRBJ1-2|TRBD1
CASSVGQGEIYGYTF
TGTGCCAGCAGCGTAGGGCAGGGGGAAATCTATGGCTACACCTTC
>TRBV11-2|-|TRBJ2-1|TRBD2
CASSPRLAGGLYNEQFF
TGTGCCAGCAGCCCGCGACTAGCGGGGGGCCTCTACAATGAGCAGTTCTTC
>TRBV4-2|-|TRBJ2-2|-
CASSQDQGPGELFF
TGTGCCAGCAGCCAAGACCAGGGGCCCGGGGAGCTGTTTTTT
>TRBV6-2/TRBV6-3|-|TRBJ1-5|TRBD1
CASSFRQGANQPQHF
TGTGCCAGCAGTTTCCGACAGGGGGCAAACCAGCCCCAGCATTTT
>TRBV5-5|-|TRBJ1-1|-
CASSLQYTNTEAFF
TGTGCCAGCAGCTTGCAGTATACGAACACTGAAGCTTTCTTT
>TRBV11-2|-|TRBJ1-3|TRBD1
CASSSRTGGSMAGNTIYF
TGTGCCAGCAGCTCCCGGACAGGGGGAAGCATGGCTGGAAACACCATATATTTT
>TRBV2|-|TRBJ1-1|-
CASVWRGGETEAFF
TGTGCCAGCGTATGGAGGGGGGGAGAAACTGAAGCTTTCTTT
>TRBV7-2|-|TRBJ2-1|TRBD2
CASSSSGGAYNEQFF
TGTGCCAGCAGCAGTAGCGGGGGGGCCTACAATGAGCAGTTCTTC
>TRBV30|-|TRBJ1-2|TRBD1
CAWSDRGPGYTF
TGTGCCTGGAGTGACAGGGGGCCTGGCTACACCTTC
>TRBV9|-|TRBJ2-7|TRBD1
CASSVSTGQGTYEQYF
TGTGCCAGCAGCGTATCAACGGGACAGGGTACCTACGAGCAGTACTTC
>TRBV6-5|-|TRBJ1-5|-
CASSQTTSYQPQHF
TGTGCCAGCAGTCAAACTACAAGTTATCAGCCCCAGCATTTT